This T cell receptor beta chain was recovered during a study of blood T cell repertoires in COVID-19. Across the whole study: PBMCs, B-cell-depleted T cells, or T cells provided the cDNA or gDNA that made up the material.

Clones were sequenced by immunoSEQ multiplex PCR, and TCRdb holds only the in-frame ones, with some missing. The sample yields about 170,000 clones, 83% seen once. The V end lost 0 bases, the J end lost 1 base, and 9 bases lay between the germline ends. Germline V CDR1 and CDR2: GTSNPN, SVGIG (reference sequence). The CDR3 sequence is 14 residues long. This receptor was taken from an elderly woman with acute or convalescent COVID-19. The chain carries TRBV30 and TRBJ1-2; D not certain. Sequencing was carried out using peripheral blood. CDR3 DNA sequence: TGTGCCTGGAGTGTACTGAGGGATAACTATGGCTACACCTTC. Protein: CAWSVLRDNYGYTF.